Listed here are 8 T cell receptor beta chains from one sample, sequenced in a study of PD-L1 blockade in urothelial cancer. The assay was immunoSEQ multiplex PCR, and TCRdb's table has in-frame clones only and misses some. The sample lists around 19,000 clones, around 88% occurring once. The material sequenced was PBMCs, taken around atezolizumab (anti-PD-L1) treatment. These receptors all stem from a man in his fifties with urothelial cancer.

The chain carries TRBV7-2 and TRBJ2-5, with a tentative D call TRBD1 (5 bases). The CDR3 has 14 amino acids. The V end was cut by 1 base, the J end by 11 bases, with 17 bases between. Germline V gene lookup returns CDR1 SGHTA and CDR2 FQGNSA. The CDR3 spells CASSLGGPVGSQYF. In DNA, the CDR3 is TGTGCCAGCAGCTTAGGGGGCCCCGTGGGTTCACAGTACTTC.

The J gene is TRBJ1-5, the V gene TRBV7-6; D is unresolved. CDR1 is SGHVS and CDR2 is FNYEAQ in the germline V gene. This CDR3 has 14 residues. Trimming stripped 0 bases from V and 2 bases from J, with 5 bases between. CDR3 sequence (DNA): TGTGCCAGCAGCTTAGCGCCAGGCAATCAGCCCCAGCATTTT. Its protein product is CASSLAPGNQPQHF. The complete variable domain, with remaining parts taken from reference TRBV7-6 and TRBJ1-5, reads GAGVSQSPRYKVTKRGQDVALRCDPISGHVSLYWYRQALGQGPEFLTYFNYEAQQDKSGLPNDRFSAERPEGSISTLTIQRTEQRDSAMYRCASSLAPGNQPQHFGDGTRLSIL.

CDR3 protein: CASSPYSGRTNEQFF. The CDR3 nucleotides read TGCGCCAGCAGCCCATATAGCGGGAGGACCAATGAGCAGTTCTTC. V is TRBV10-1 and J is TRBJ2-1, with TRBD2 identical over 10 bases. The CDR3 spans 15 residues. Germline CDR1 reads WNHNN; CDR2 reads SYGVQD (reference sequence). V dropped 6 bases and J dropped 6; count of bases not matched to a gene: 8.

This chain joins TRBV6-6 and TRBJ1-5; 8 positions match TRBD1. Trimming at V came to 4 bases and at J to 0 bases, leaving 5 bases not matched to a gene. CDR3 size: 16 residues. Germline CDR1 is MNHNY and CDR2 is SVGAGI (reference sequence). The CDR3 loop reads CASSFPQGASNQPQHF. The CDR3 region has the DNA TGTGCCAGCAGTTTCCCCCAGGGGGCTAGCAATCAGCCCCAGCATTTT.

The chain recombines TRBV13 with TRBJ1-2; D call uncertain. The CDR3 has 13 amino acids. Germline lookup yields CDR1 PRHDT and CDR2 FYEKMQ (reference sequence). V was pared by 4 bases and J by 4 bases, with 10 bases between. CDR3 sequence (DNA): TGTGCCAGCAGCTCGGGGTTCCCCTATGGCTACACCTTC. The encoded protein is CASSSGFPYGYTF. The full variable domain, rest sourced from reference TRBV13 and TRBJ1-2, is AAGVIQSPRHLIKEKRETATLKCYPIPRHDTVYWYQQGPGQDPQFLISFYEKMQSDKGSIPDRFSAQQFSDYHSELNMSSLELGDSALYFCASSSGFPYGYTFGSGTRLTVV.

V and J are TRBV19 and TRBJ2-3, with D perhaps TRBD2 (6 bases). The CDR3 loop spans 14 amino acids. Trimming shortened V by 4 bases and J by 5 bases, and 13 bases separated the two germline ends. In germline, CDR1 is LNHDA, CDR2 SQIVND (reference sequence). CDR3 sequence (DNA): TGTGCCAGTAGTAGCGGGAAAGGAGGAGATACGCAGTATTTT. The encoded protein is CASSSGKGGDTQYF.

The chain carries TRBV14 and TRBJ2-2; possibly TRBD2 for D (6 bases). The CDR3 is 16 residues long. Trimming took 4 bases from V and 4 from J, leaving 16 bases between them. Germline V gives CDR1 SGHDN, CDR2 FVKESK. The CDR3 reads CASSPNGGTTTGELFF. CDR3 DNA: TGTGCCAGCAGCCCGAATGGGGGGACGACCACCGGGGAGCTGTTTTTT.

The rearrangement links TRBV9 to TRBJ1-1, with D hard to call. The germline gives CDR1 SGDLS, CDR2 YYNGEE. The CDR3 totals 13 residues. V lost 0 bases and J lost 4, with 7 bases in between. Here the CDR3 reads CASSVGGSTEAFF. DNA of the CDR3: TGTGCCAGCAGCGTAGGTGGGAGCACTGAAGCTTTCTTT.